This T cell receptor beta chain was identified during a study of blood T cells in healthy people across ages (dated by TCRdb to between 2014 and 2016). Some background on the complete study: In model experiments, roughly one uniquely barcoded TCR beta cDNA molecule per two T cells was captured by template switching. Age-related changes in TCR beta repertoire diversity were measured in the study by deep sequencing normalized with unique cDNA molecular identifiers. Four age groups were formed from the donors: young (average 16 years), middle-aged (approximately 40), aged (62) and long-lived (more than 75). To avoid experimental bias, donors of different ages were spread randomly across the sequencing lanes. For two donors (one aged 18 to 30 and one aged 80 or older), the study analyzed two additional independent replicas of 1 million unique cDNA reads from the same blood draw.

Donors were 39 systemically healthy Caucasian individuals from Russia aged 6 to 90 years. Roughly 11 milliliters of peripheral blood were drawn from each donor into EDTA-treated Vacutainer tubes. Ficoll-Paque density-gradient centrifugation was used to isolate PBMCs, with at least 6.5 million per sample. Total RNA was extracted from PBMCs with Trizol reagent, with at least 5.5 micrograms obtained per sample. For every donor, flow cytometry on a PBMC aliquot measured the percentage of naive CD45RAhigh/CD27high T cells. This clonotype has more than one count but fewer than ten. This receptor's antigen is unknown. No much larger clone exists at a distance of one base, and base qualities are not known. The library was obtained by 5' RACE. Sequencing instrument: Illumina HiSeq 2500. A second PCR of roughly 6 to 12 cycles was performed with a sample-barcoded 5' primer and a J-beta primer mix. A unique molecular identifier was introduced onto each TCR beta cDNA molecule by a template-switch 5' adaptor carrying 12 random nucleotides. Each sample yielded at least 3 million CDR3-containing paired-end reads. First-strand cDNA was synthesized from all RNA with the Mint cDNA synthesis kit, primed by a TRBC-specific oligonucleotide. Following uracil-DNA glycosylase treatment, a first 18-cycle PCR with universal primers M1SS and BC2_uni_R was performed on all cDNA. The source study handled its data this way. For normalization, 1 million high-quality reads, each with a distinct molecular identifier, were randomly selected from each sample. Instead of being binned into consensus sequences, reads with shared molecular identifiers were discarded. MiTCR, set to a Q25 quality threshold and the strictest error-elimination algorithm, was used for CDR3 identification, clonotype clustering and error correction. Lower-bound total TCR beta diversity was estimated with a nonparametric unseen species model using Euler transformation. The public reads were quality trimmed at Q25 with fastp and then assembled into clones with MiXCR by TCRdb, keeping productive beta chains. Every entry covers one CDR3 protein and lists the most common genes and DNA from its rows. The V and J calls follow TCRdb's processing rather than the paper's. The sample data list some 700,000 distinct CDR3 sequences, and about 20% of these were observed just once. The leading ten clones occupy about 22% of the sample.

Taken from cysteine to phenylalanine, the CDR3 has 14 residues. Only the CDR3 DNA is retained, 42 bases long and in frame from the first base. V lost 5 bases and J lost 5 bases, and the count of bases not matched to a germline gene is 6. The germline V gene yields SGHTA for CDR1 and FQGTGA for CDR2. The paper's findings and limits, for the study overall: As age increased, observed TCR beta diversity per million T cells dropped in a roughly linear way, and a significant reduction was already evident by age about 40. The percentage of naive T cells measured by flow cytometry correlated strongly with observed TCR beta diversity. Estimates of total diversity based on one million sequenced T cells were considered lower bounds and underestimates. Since profiling was done on bulk unsorted PBMCs, naive and antigen-experienced compartments could not be conclusively compared. The CMV infection status of donors was not known, potentially confounding age-related changes in expanded clonotypes. Compared with the aged group, the long-lived group had more naive CD4+ T cells, fewer expanded clones and increased TCR diversity, suggesting age selection.

The chain joins TRBV7-3 to TRBJ2-1, and TRBD2 aligns with 7 junction nucleotides. The sequence was collected from a man between 65 and 80 years old in good health. The sequenced material came from blood. Here the CDR3 is given as CASSTQAGNNEQFF. The DNA sequence reads TGTGCCAGCAGCACTCAAGCGGGGAACAATGAGCAGTTCTTC.